Described below is a single T cell receptor beta chain sequence and its context. Its antigen is as yet unknown. The data are from a study of cytomegalovirus exposure and HLA in healthy donors. In the PCR, 60 Vbeta and 13 Jbeta primers were used. The protocol was immunoSEQ multiplex PCR, while the TCRdb copy is restricted to in-frame clones and leaves out a portion. The sample lists approximately 92,000 clones; about 86% were seen once. Overall study results and limits: Researchers counted some 150 TCR beta chains as cytomegalovirus-associated. A further, later analysis showed that HLA-associated TCR beta chains (compared with equally common others) were more clonally expanded.

With 1 base removed from V and 7 bases from J, the gap between germline ends came to 15 bases. Per the germline V gene, CDR1 is SGHDT and CDR2 is YYEEEE. CDR3 length equals 15 residues. V and J are TRBV5-6 and TRBJ2-1, with D maybe TRBD2 (7 bases). Material: PBMCs. The receptor was derived from a woman aged 65 to 85 in good health and CMV-seropositive. CDR3 sequence reads: CASSLSGGGRNEQFF. The CDR3 DNA is TGTGCCAGCAGCTTGTCCGGGGGCGGGAGAAATGAGCAGTTCTTC. The full variable domain, completed using reference TRBV5-6 and TRBJ2-1, is DAGVTQSPTHLIKTRGQQVTLRCSPKSGHDTVSWYQQALGQGPQFIFQYYEEEERQRGNFPDRFSGHQFPNYSSELNVNALLLGDSALYLCASSLSGGGRNEQFFGPGTRLTVL.